The entry below gives a single T cell receptor beta chain sequence along with its context. From germline, CDR1 is SNHLY and CDR2 FYNNEI. V shed 7 bases and J shed 1 base, with 7 bases lying between them. The CDR3 loop spans 13 amino acids. The sample comes from a study of blood T cell repertoires in COVID-19. Study as a whole: There were acute and convalescent COVID-19 samples, and they came from the United States, Italy and Spain.

Original handling: Amplification of reference gene primers provided the estimated nucleated cell counts. This table comes from immunoSEQ multiplex PCR, and its TCRdb copy is limited to in-frame clones, with some not included. V, J and clone size were drawn from that table, and D and trimming were deduced from the DNA. This table has roughly 200,000 clones, 85% to 90% appearing once. V and J are TRBV2 and TRBJ2-2; no definite D call. Sequenced: peripheral blood. The source is a young man with active or convalescent COVID-19. Written as DNA, the CDR3 is TGTGCCAGCAAGAGCCTGAACACCGGGGAGCTGTTTTTT. Its protein product is CASKSLNTGELFF.